This T cell receptor (beta chain) was sequenced in a study of a mutant IDH1 vaccine in newly diagnosed glioma. About the research overall: Treatment recipients were around 62% male and approximately 40% female, and their mean age was 40.4 years. Former treatment meant radiotherapy, temozolomide, or both; the majority had gotten both.

Comment on this clone: Its target is unknown.

Generated by immunoSEQ multiplex PCR, the TCRdb table keeps only in-frame clones and is missing some. The top ten hold 15% to 20% of the sample, which has approximately 36,000 clones, roughly 92% seen once. Overall study findings and caveats: Shifts in the top peripheral T cell clonotypes seemed unrelated to pseudoprogression. In 93.3% of patients, immune responses induced by the vaccine occurred.

Time point here: baseline, week 1 (first vaccination visit). Documented treatment: pre-vaccination baseline after standard-of-care therapy. This material consisted of PBMCs, taken from a glioma patient treated with radiotherapy, temozolomide or both. The clonotype comes from a man between 18 and 29 years old with glioma.

The CDR3 coding sequence is TGTGCCAGCAGCCCTCCGGGACAGGGTACCCACGAGCAGTACTTC. The encoded protein is CASSPPGQGTHEQYF. The chain links TRBV5-6 to TRBJ2-7, with TRBD1 matching over 9 bases. With 4 bases clipped from V and 5 bases from J, the junction kept 10 bases outside the gene matches. From germline, CDR1 is SGHDT and CDR2 YYEEEE. The length of the CDR3 is 15 residues. The variable domain in full, completed from reference TRBV5-6 and TRBJ2-7, reads DAGVTQSPTHLIKTRGQQVTLRCSPKSGHDTVSWYQQALGQGPQFIFQYYEEEERQRGNFPDRFSGHQFPNYSSELNVNALLLGDSALYLCASSPPGQGTHEQYFGPGTRLTVT.